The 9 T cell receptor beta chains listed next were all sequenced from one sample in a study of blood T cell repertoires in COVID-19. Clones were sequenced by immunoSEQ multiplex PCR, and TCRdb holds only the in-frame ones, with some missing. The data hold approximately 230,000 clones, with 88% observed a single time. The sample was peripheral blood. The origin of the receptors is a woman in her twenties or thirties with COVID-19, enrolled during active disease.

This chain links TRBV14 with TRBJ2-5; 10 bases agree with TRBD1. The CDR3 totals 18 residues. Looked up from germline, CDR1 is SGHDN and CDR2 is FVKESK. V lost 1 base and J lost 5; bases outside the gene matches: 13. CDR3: CASSQGPFATGGWETQYF. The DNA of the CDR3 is TGTGCCAGCAGCCAAGGGCCCTTTGCGACAGGGGGCTGGGAGACCCAGTACTTC.

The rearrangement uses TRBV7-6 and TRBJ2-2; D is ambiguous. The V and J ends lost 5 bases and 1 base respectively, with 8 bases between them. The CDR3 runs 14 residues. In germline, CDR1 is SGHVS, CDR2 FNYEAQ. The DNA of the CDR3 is TGTGCCAGCAGCCTCCTCGGGAACACCGGGGAGCTGTTTTTT. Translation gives CASSLLGNTGELFF.

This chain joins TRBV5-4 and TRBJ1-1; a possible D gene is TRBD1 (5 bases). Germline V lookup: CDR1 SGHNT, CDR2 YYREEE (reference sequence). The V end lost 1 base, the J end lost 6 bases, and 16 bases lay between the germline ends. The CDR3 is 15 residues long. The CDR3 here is CASSLNWGGLSEAFF. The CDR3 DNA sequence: TGTGCCAGCAGCTTGAATTGGGGGGGATTATCTGAAGCTTTCTTT.

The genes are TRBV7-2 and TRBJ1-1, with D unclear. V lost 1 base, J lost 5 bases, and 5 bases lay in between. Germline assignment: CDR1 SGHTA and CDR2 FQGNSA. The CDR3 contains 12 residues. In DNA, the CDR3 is TGTGCCAGCAGCTTAGAACGGACTGAAGCTTTCTTT. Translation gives CASSLERTEAFF.

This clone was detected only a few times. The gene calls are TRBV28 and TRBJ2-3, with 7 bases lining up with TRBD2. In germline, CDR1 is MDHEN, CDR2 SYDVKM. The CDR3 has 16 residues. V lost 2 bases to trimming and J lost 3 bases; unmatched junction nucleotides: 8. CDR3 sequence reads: CASSLLSRLATDTQYF. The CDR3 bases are TGTGCCAGCAGTTTACTCTCTAGACTAGCTACAGATACGCAGTATTTT.

CDR3 sequence (DNA): TGTGCCAGCAGTTACCCAGCGAGCTCCTACGAGCAGTACTTC. As protein: CASSYPASSYEQYF. The chain is built from TRBV6-6 and TRBJ2-7, with D hard to call. The CDR3 contains 14 residues. The germline gives CDR1 MNHNY, CDR2 SVGAGI (reference sequence). V lost 2 bases, J lost 0 bases, and 8 bases lay in between.

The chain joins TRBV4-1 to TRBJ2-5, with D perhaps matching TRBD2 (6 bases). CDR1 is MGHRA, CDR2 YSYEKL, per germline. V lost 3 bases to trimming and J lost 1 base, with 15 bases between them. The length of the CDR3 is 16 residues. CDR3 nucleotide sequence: TGCGCCAGCAGCCAGGGGCGGGGTAGCGGCCAAGAGACCCAGTACTTC. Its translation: CASSQGRGSGQETQYF.

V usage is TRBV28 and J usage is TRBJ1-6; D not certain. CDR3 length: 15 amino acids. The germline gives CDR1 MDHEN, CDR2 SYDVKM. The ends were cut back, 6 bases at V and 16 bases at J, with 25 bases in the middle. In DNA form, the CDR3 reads TGTGCCAGCAGAGATACATTCAAATCTTTACGGGAGCTCCACTTT. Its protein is CASRDTFKSLRELHF. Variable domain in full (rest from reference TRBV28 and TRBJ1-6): DVKVTQSSRYLVKRTGEKVFLECVQDMDHENMFWYRQDPGLGLRLIYFSYDVKMKEKGDIPEGYSVSREKKERFSLILESASTNQTSMYLCASRDTFKSLRELHFGNGTRLTVT.

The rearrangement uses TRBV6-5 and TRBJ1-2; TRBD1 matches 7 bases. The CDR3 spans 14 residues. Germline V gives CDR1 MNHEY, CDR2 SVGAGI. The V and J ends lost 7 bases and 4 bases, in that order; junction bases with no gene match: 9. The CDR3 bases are TGTGCCAGCATCGCGACAGGGTTCGCCTATGGCTACACCTTC. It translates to CASIATGFAYGYTF.